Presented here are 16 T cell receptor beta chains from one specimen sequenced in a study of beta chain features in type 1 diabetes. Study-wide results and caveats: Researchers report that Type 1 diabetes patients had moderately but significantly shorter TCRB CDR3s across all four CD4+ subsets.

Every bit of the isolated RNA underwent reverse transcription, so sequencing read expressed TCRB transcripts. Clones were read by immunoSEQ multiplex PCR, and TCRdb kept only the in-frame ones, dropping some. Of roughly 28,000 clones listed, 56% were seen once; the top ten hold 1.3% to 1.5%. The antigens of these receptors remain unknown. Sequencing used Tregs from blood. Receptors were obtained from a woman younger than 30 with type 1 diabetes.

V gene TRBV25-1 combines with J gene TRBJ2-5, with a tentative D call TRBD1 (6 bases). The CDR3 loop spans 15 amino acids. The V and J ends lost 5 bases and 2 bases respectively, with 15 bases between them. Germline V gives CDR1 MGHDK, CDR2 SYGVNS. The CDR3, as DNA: TGTGCCAGCAGTTTGGGGGCGGGTTTGCAAGAGACCCAGTACTTC. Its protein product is CASSLGAGLQETQYF.

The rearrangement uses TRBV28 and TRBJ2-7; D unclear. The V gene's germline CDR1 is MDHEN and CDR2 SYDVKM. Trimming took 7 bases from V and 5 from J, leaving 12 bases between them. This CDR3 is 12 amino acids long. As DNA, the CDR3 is TGTGCCAGCAATCTCAACAACCACGAGCAGTACTTC. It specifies CASNLNNHEQYF.

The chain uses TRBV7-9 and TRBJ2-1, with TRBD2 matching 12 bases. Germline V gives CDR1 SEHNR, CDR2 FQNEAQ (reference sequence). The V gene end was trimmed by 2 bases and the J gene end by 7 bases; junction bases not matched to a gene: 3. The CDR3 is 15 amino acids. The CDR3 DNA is TGTGCCAGCAGCTTAAGAGGGACTAGCGGGAATGAGCAGTTCTTC. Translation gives CASSLRGTSGNEQFF.

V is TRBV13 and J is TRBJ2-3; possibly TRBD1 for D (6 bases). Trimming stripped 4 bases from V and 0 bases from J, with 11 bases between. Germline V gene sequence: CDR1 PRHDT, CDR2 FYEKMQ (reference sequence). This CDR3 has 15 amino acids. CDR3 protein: CASSSDSPSTDTQYF. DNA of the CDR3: TGTGCCAGCAGCTCGGACAGCCCTAGCACAGATACGCAGTATTTT. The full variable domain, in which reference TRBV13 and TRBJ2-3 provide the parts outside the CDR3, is AAGVIQSPRHLIKEKRETATLKCYPIPRHDTVYWYQQGPGQDPQFLISFYEKMQSDKGSIPDRFSAQQFSDYHSELNMSSLELGDSALYFCASSSDSPSTDTQYFGPGTRLTVL.

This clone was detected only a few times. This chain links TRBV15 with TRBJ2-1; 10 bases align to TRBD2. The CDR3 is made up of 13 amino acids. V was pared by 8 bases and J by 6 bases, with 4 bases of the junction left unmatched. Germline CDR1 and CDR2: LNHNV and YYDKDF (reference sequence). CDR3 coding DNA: TGTGCCACCCGGATAGCGGGAGGCAATGAGCAGTTCTTC. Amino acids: CATRIAGGNEQFF.

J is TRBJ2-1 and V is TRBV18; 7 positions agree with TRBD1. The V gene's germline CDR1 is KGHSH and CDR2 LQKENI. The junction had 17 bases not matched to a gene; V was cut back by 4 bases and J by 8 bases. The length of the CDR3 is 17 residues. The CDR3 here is CASSRANGPSTGDEQFF. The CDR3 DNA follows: TGTGCCAGCTCACGCGCTAATGGTCCAAGTACAGGGGATGAGCAGTTCTTC.

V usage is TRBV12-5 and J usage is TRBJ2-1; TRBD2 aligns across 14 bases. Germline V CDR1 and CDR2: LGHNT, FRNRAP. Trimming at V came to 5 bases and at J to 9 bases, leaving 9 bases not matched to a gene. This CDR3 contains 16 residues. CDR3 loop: CASGQGTSGRAGEQFF. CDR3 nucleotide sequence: TGTGCTAGTGGTCAGGGGACTAGCGGGAGAGCGGGTGAGCAGTTCTTC. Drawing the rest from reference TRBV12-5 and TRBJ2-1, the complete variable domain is DARVTQTPRHKVTEMGQEVTMRCQPILGHNTVFWYRQTMMQGLELLAYFRNRAPLDDSGMPKDRFSAEMPDATLATLKIQPSEPRDSAVYFCASGQGTSGRAGEQFFGPGTRLTVL.

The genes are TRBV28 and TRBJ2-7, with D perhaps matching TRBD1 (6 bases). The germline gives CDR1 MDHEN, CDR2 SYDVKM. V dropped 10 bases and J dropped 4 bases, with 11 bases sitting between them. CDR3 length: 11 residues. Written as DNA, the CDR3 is TGTGCCACACAGGGCGAATACGAGCAGTACTTC. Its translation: CATQGEYEQYF.

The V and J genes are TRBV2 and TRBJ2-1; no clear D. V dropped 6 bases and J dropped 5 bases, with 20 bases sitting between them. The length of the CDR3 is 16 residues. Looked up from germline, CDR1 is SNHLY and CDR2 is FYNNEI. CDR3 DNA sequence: TGTGCCAGCAGCCGGGTCTCGGCCCGAGTGCACAATGAGCAGTTCTTC. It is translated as CASSRVSARVHNEQFF.

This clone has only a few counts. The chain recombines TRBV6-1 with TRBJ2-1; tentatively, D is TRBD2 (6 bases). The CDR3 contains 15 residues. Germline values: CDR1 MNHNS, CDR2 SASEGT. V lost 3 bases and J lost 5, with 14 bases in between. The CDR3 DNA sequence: TGTGCCAGCAGTGAGGGGCCTACTAGCCACAATGAGCAGTTCTTC. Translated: CASSEGPTSHNEQFF.

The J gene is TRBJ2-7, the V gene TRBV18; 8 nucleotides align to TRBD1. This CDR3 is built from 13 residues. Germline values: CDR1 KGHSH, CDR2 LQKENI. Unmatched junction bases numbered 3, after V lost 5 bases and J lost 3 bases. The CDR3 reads CASSFGQGYEQYV. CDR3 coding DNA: TGTGCCAGCTCATTTGGACAGGGCTACGAGCAGTACGTC.

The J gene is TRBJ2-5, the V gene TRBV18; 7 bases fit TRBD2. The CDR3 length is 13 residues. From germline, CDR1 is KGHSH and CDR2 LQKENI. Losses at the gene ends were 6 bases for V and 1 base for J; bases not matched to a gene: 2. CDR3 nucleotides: TGTGCCAGCTCCCGGGGGGTCCAAGAGACCCAGTACTTC. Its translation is CASSRGVQETQYF.

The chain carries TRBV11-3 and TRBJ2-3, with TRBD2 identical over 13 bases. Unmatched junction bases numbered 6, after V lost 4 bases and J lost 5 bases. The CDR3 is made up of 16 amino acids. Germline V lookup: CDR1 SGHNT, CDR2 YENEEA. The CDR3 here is CASSWGTSGMGDTQYF. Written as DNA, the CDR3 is TGTGCCAGCAGCTGGGGGACTAGCGGGATGGGAGATACGCAGTATTTT.

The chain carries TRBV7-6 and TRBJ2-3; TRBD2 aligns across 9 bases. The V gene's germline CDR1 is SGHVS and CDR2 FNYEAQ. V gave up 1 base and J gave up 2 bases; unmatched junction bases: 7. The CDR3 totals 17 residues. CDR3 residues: CASSLGRLAGYTDTQYF. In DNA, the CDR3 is TGTGCCAGCAGCTTAGGACGGCTAGCGGGGTACACAGATACGCAGTATTTT.

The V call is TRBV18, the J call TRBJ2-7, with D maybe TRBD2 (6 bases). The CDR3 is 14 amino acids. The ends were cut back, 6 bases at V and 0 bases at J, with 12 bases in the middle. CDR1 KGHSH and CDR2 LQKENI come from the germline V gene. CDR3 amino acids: CASSSGLSSYEQYF. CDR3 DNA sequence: TGTGCCAGCTCCTCGGGACTGAGCTCCTACGAGCAGTACTTC.

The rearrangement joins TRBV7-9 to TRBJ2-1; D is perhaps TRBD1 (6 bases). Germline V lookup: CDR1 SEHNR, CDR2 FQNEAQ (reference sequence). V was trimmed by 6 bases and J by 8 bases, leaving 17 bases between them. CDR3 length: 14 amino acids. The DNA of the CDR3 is TGTGCCAGCAGAACAACAGGGTTGACGGATGAGCAGTTCTTC. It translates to CASRTTGLTDEQFF.